One and the same sample provided the 6 T cell receptor beta chains below, sequenced in a study of blood T cell repertoires in COVID-19. The protocol was immunoSEQ multiplex PCR, while the TCRdb copy is restricted to in-frame clones and leaves out a portion. The table shows approximately 400,000 clones, with about 80% occurring only once. The specimen was peripheral blood. The source of these receptors is a human donor with acute or convalescent COVID-19. The donor label of this sample is uncertain.

The V and J genes are TRBV27 and TRBJ2-2; TRBD1 matches 7 bases. After removal of 7 bases from V and 4 bases from J, the junction contained 9 bases not matched to a gene. Germline CDR1 MNHEY, CDR2 SMNVEV (reference sequence). This CDR3 has 15 amino acids. The CDR3 protein is CASMTWDSRTGELFF. In nucleotides, the CDR3 is TGTGCCAGCATGACCTGGGACAGCCGCACCGGGGAGCTGTTTTTT.

The genes are TRBV7-8 and TRBJ2-7, with 7 bases that match TRBD1. The CDR3 consists of 14 residues. V lost 7 bases to trimming and J lost 2 bases; unmatched junction nucleotides: 8. Germline loops: CDR1 SGHVS, CDR2 FQNEAQ. The CDR3 region is CASTPRQGAYEQYF. As DNA, the CDR3 is TGTGCCAGCACCCCCCGACAGGGAGCCTACGAGCAGTACTTC.

The J gene is TRBJ1-6, the V gene TRBV6-5; no firm D call. Deletions cut 6 bases from V and 10 bases from J, with 13 bases between. The germline CDR1 and CDR2 sequences are MNHEY and SVGAGI. The length of the CDR3 is 13 residues. The CDR3 spells CASRLDFRSPLHF. The CDR3 DNA is TGTGCCAGCAGGTTGGACTTTCGATCACCCCTCCACTTT.

This sequence joins TRBV28 and TRBJ1-5, with 7 bases identical to TRBD1. This CDR3 comprises 14 residues. Germline loops: CDR1 MDHEN, CDR2 SYDVKM. J gave up 2 bases and V 10 bases, and 8 bases lay outside the gene matches. The DNA for the CDR3 is TGTGCCACCGAAGGGGGCCGGCGCAATCAGCCCCAGCATTTT. Its translation: CATEGGRRNQPQHF.

The chain carries TRBV5-1 and TRBJ2-5; 14 nucleotides match TRBD2. The germline gives CDR1 SGHRS, CDR2 YFSETQ. The CDR3 consists of 17 residues. V dropped 0 bases and J dropped 0; count of bases not matched to a gene: 1. The CDR3 loop is CASSLGLAGGYQETQYF. CDR3 sequence (DNA): TGCGCCAGCAGCTTGGGACTAGCGGGGGGGTACCAAGAGACCCAGTACTTC.

Of note for this clone: Other DNA sequences in the same sample also yield this CDR3. The rearrangement links TRBV28 to TRBJ1-2, with D maybe TRBD1 (6 bases). Looked up from germline, CDR1 is MDHEN and CDR2 is SYDVKM. V gave up 3 bases and J gave up 2 bases, with 7 bases separating them. The CDR3 has 13 amino acids. The CDR3, as DNA: TGTGCCAGCAGTTTCGGACAGAACTATGGCTACACCTTC. Its translation is CASSFGQNYGYTF.